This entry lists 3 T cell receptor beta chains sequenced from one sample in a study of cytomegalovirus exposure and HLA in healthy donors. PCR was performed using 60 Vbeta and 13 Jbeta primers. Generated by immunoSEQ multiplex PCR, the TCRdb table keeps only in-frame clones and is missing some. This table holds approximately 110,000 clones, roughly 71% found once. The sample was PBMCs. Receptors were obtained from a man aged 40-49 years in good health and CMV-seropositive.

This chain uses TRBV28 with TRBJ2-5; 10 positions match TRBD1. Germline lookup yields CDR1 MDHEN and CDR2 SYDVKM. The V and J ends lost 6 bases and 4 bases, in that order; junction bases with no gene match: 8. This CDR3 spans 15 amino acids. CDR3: CASSGTGDLLETQYF. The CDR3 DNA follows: TGTGCCAGCAGCGGGACAGGGGACTTGTTAGAGACCCAGTACTTC.

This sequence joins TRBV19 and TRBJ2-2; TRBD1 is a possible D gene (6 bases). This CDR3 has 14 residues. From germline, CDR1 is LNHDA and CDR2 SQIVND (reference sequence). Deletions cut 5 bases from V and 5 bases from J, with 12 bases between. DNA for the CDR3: TGTGCCAGTAGTCGGGACACAAGTACCGGGGAGCTGTTTTTT. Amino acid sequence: CASSRDTSTGELFF.

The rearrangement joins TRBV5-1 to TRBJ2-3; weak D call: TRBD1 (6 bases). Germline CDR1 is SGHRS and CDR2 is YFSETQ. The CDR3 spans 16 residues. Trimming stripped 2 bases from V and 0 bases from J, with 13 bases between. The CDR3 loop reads CASSFGQITSTDTQYF. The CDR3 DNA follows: TGCGCCAGCAGCTTCGGACAGATTACTAGCACAGATACGCAGTATTTT.